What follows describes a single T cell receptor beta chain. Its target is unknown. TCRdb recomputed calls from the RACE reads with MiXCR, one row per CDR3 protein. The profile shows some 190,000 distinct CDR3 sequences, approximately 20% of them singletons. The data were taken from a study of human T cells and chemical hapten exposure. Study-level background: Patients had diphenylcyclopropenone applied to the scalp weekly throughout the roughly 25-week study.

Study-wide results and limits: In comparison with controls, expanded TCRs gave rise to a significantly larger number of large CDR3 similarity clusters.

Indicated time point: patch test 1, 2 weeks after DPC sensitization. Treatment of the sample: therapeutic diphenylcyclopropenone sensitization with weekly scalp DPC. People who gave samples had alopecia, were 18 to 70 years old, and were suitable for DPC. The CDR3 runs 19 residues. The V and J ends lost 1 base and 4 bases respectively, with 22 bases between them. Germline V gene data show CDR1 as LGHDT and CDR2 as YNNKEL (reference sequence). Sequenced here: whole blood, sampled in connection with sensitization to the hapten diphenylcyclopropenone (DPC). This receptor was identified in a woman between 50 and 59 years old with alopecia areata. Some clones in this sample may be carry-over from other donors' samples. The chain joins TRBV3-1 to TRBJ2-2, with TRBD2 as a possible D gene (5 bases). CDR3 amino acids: CASSQGRTGIPVGTGELFF. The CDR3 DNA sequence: TGTGCCAGCAGCCAAGGTCGAACCGGGATTCCTGTGGGCACCGGGGAGCTGTTTTTT.